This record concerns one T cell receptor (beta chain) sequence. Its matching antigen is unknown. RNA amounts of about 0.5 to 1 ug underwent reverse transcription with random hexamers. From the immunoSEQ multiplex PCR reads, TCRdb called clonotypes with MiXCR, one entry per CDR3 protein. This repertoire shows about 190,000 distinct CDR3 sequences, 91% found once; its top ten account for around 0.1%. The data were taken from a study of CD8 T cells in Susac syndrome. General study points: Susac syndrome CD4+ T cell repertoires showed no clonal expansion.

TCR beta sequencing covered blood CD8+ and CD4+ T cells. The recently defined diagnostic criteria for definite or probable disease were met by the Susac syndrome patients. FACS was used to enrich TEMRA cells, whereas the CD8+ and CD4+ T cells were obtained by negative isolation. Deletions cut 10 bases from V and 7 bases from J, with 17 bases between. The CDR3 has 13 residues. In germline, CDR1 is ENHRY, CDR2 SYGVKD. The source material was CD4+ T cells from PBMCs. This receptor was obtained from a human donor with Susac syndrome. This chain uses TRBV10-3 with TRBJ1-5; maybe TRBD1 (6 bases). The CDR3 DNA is TGTGCCACCAACAGGGACCCGGGGCAGCCCCAGCATTTT. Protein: CATNRDPGQPQHF.